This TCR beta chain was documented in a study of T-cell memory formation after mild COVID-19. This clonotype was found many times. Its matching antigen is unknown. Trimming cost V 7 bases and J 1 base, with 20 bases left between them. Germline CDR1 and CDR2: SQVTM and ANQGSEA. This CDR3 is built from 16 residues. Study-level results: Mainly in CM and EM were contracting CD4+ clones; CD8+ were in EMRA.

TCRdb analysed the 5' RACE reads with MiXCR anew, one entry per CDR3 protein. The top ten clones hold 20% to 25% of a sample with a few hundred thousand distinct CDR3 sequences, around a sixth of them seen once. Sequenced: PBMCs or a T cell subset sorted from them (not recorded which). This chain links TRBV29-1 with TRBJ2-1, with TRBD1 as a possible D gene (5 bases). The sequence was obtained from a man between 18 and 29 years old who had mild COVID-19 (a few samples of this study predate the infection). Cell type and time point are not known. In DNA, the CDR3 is TGCAGCGCAGGAACCCACAGGATCGAATCCTACAATGAGCAGTTCTTC. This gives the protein CSAGTHRIESYNEQFF.